The 5 T cell receptor beta chains listed next were all sequenced from one sample in a study of blood T cell repertoires in COVID-19. TCRdb's copy holds only in-frame clones and misses some; the assay was immunoSEQ multiplex PCR. The sample consists of some 40,000 clones, 80% to 90% of them appearing once. The sequenced sample was peripheral blood. The receptor source for this set is a man aged 35 to 55 with active COVID-19.

The chain carries TRBV3-1 (or the pseudogene TRBV3-2) and TRBJ1-2; 9 positions match TRBD1. Germline assignment: CDR1 LGHDT and CDR2 YNNKEL (reference sequence). The CDR3 spans 20 residues. V shed 4 bases and J 4 bases; nucleotides not matched to a gene: 22. The CDR3 DNA reads as TGTGCCAGCAGCCGAAACCCTCTTCGAGGGACAGGGAGCTTGGTCTATGGCTACACCTTC. This gives the protein CASSRNPLRGTGSLVYGYTF.

This clone was observed once. J is TRBJ2-7 and V is TRBV15; 10 nucleotides match TRBD1. J was trimmed by 4 bases and V by 2 bases; bases with no gene match: 5. CDR3 size: 15 residues. Germline assignment: CDR1 LNHNV and CDR2 YYDKDF (reference sequence). The chain's CDR3 is CATSRPGQGLYEQYF. The CDR3 DNA follows: TGTGCCACCAGCAGACCGGGACAGGGGTTGTACGAGCAGTACTTC.

The chain uses TRBV11-2 and TRBJ2-7; 7 bases map to TRBD2. The ends lost 2 bases at V and 6 bases at J; junction bases unmatched: 7. CDR3 length equals 14 residues. Germline values: CDR1 SGHAT, CDR2 FQNNGV. The CDR3 DNA reads as TGTGCCAGCAGCTTACGAGGGAGGGCGATCGAGCAGTACTTC. This codes for CASSLRGRAIEQYF. Full variable domain (rest looked up from reference TRBV11-2 and TRBJ2-7): EAGVAQSPRYKIIEKRQSVAFWCNPISGHATLYWYQQILGQGPKLLIQFQNNGVVDDSQLPKDRFSAERLKGVDSTLKIQPAKLEDSAVYLCASSLRGRAIEQYFGPGTRLTVT.

In its sample, this clone was seen a few times. This chain links TRBV19 with TRBJ1-4; D is uncertain. Between the trimmed V and J ends, which lost 5 bases and 6 bases, there was a span of 10 bases. This CDR3 is 13 amino acids long. Per the germline V gene, CDR1 is LNHDA and CDR2 is SQIVND (reference sequence). The CDR3 nucleotides read TGTGCCAGTAGTGCGGGAATGGATGAAAAACTGTTTTTT. Its protein product is CASSAGMDEKLFF. Together with reference TRBV19 and TRBJ1-4, the CDR3 gives the full variable domain: DGGITQSPKYLFRKEGQNVTLSCEQNLNHDAMYWYRQDPGQGLRLIYYSQIVNDFQKGDIAEGYSVSREKKESFPLTVTSAQKNPTAFYLCASSAGMDEKLFFGSGTQLSVL.

This clone was observed a few times. The chain carries TRBV19 and TRBJ2-2; 10 positions match TRBD1. The junction had 4 bases not matched to a gene; V was cut back by 6 bases and J by 6 bases. The length of the CDR3 is 14 residues. The germline V gene has CDR1 LNHDA and CDR2 SQIVND (reference sequence). In nucleotides, the CDR3 is TGTGCCAGTAGGGGGACAGGGGTAGCCGGGGAGCTGTTTTTT. This gives the protein CASRGTGVAGELFF.